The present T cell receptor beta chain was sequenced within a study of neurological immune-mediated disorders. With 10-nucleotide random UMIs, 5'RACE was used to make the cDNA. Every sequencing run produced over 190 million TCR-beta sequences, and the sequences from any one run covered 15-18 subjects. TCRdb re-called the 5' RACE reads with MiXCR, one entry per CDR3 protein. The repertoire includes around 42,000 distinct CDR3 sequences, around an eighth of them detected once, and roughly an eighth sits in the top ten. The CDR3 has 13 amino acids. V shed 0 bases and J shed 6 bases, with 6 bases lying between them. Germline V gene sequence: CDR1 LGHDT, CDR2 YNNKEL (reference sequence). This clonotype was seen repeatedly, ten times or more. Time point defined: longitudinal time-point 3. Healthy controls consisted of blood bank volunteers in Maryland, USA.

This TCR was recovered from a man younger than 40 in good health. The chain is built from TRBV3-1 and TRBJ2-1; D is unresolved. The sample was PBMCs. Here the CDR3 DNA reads TGTGCCAGCAGCCAAGAACCTTTCAATGAGCAGTTCTTC. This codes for CASSQEPFNEQFF.